A selection of T cell receptor beta chains follows, all from one sample in a study of T cell repertoires in aging, cancer and after chemotherapy. TCRdb recomputed calls from the multiplex PCR reads with MiXCR, one row per CDR3 protein. The data hold over 9,000 distinct CDR3 sequences, with 35% to 40% observed a single time. The specimen was blood. The receptors come from a human donor in good health. Each CDR3 is given with its conserved first and last residue. D genes are given only for firm matches. Some rows have no size entry. The others give once, few or many, or a class for an expanded clone.

TRBJ2-5,few,TRBD1,TRBV30,CAWNQGAIGETQYF,TGTGCCTGGAACCAGGGGGCTATTGGAGAGACCCAGTACTTC
TRBJ2-7,NA,NA,TRBV27,CASSLAGTYEQYF,TGTGCCAGCAGTTTGGCAGGAACCTACGAGCAGTACTTC
TRBJ2-1,few,NA,TRBV6-6,CASSYSTLSSYNEQFF,TGTGCCAGCAGTTACTCGACCCTTAGCTCCTACAATGAGCAGTTCTTC
TRBJ2-3,NA,TRBD1,TRBV7-2,CASSLEVRGTDTQYF,TGTGCCAGCAGCTTAGAAGTCAGGGGGACAGATACGCAGTATTTT
TRBJ2-6,NA,TRBD2,TRBV5-4,CASSAGTTSGIWANVLTF,TGTGCCAGCAGCGCCGGGACAACTAGCGGTATCTGGGCCAACGTCCTGACTTTC
TRBJ2-5,NA,TRBD1,TRBV5-3,CARSLDGGRGETQYF,TGTGCCAGAAGCTTGGATGGCGGCAGGGGGGAGACCCAGTACTTC
TRBJ1-2,few,NA,TRBV15,CATSRDWGTSNYGYTF,TGTGCCACCAGCAGAGATTGGGGCACCTCTAACTATGGCTACACCTTC
TRBJ2-3,large,NA,TRBV29-1,CSVDSGLTDTQYF,TGCAGCGTTGACTCGGGGCTCACAGATACGCAGTATTTT
TRBJ2-2,few,NA,TRBV12-3/TRBV12-4,CASSRGRLTGELFF,TGTGCCAGCAGTCGCGGCAGACTCACCGGGGAGCTGTTTTTT
TRBJ2-7,medium-sized,TRBD1,TRBV19,CASSIGQGSYEQYF,TGTGCCAGTAGTATCGGACAGGGTTCCTACGAGCAGTACTTC
TRBJ2-2,few,NA,TRBV12-3/TRBV12-4,CASSFKSGTGELFF,TGTGCCAGCAGTTTCAAGTCGGGGACCGGGGAGCTGTTTTTT
TRBJ2-2,NA,NA,TRBV12-3/TRBV12-4,CASSLGGQELFF,TGTGCCAGCAGTTTAGGAGGACAGGAGCTGTTTTTT
TRBJ2-7,NA,NA,TRBV27,CASRDLREQYF,TGTGCCAGCCGAGATCTACGCGAGCAGTACTTC
TRBJ2-1,NA,NA,TRBV6-5,CASSDSLSSYNEQFF,TGTGCCAGCAGTGACAGTCTGAGCTCCTACAATGAGCAGTTCTTC
TRBJ1-1,NA,NA,TRBV7-9,CASSLAGGEAFF,TGTGCCAGCAGCTTAGCCGGTGGTGAAGCTTTCTTT
TRBJ2-1,NA,TRBD2,TRBV5-4,CASSPGGGSSYNEQFF,TGTGCCAGCAGCCCCGGGGGGGGAAGCTCCTACAATGAGCAGTTCTTC
TRBJ2-2,NA,TRBD2,TRBV6-4,CASSASGSTGELFF,TGTGCCAGCAGTGCTAGCGGGAGCACCGGGGAGCTGTTTTTT
TRBJ2-1,NA,TRBD1,TRBV18,CASSPPGQGINEQFF,TGTGCCAGCTCACCACCGGGACAGGGCATAAATGAGCAGTTCTTC
TRBJ2-4,NA,TRBD2,TRBV6-5,CASSPGTSMNIQYF,TGTGCCAGCAGCCCCGGGACTAGCATGAACATTCAGTACTTC
TRBJ2-1,NA,TRBD2,TRBV6-6,CASSGGTSVHEQFF,TGTGCCAGCAGTGGCGGGACTAGTGTTCATGAGCAGTTCTTC
TRBJ2-3,few,TRBD2,TRBV19,CASSPQGLAGADTQYF,TGTGCCAGTAGTCCCCAGGGACTAGCGGGAGCGGATACGCAGTATTTT
TRBJ2-7,NA,NA,TRBV15,CATSSRYYEQYF,TGTGCCACCAGCAGTCGCTACTACGAGCAGTACTTC
TRBJ1-6,NA,NA,TRBV19,CASSIRRSPLHF,TGTGCCAGTAGTATTCGGCGCTCACCCCTCCACTTT
TRBJ2-6,medium-sized,NA,TRBV19,CASSIRASGGANVLTF,TGTGCCAGTAGTATAAGGGCCTCGGGGGGGGCCAACGTCCTGACTTTC
TRBJ1-3,NA,NA,TRBV5-4,CASSPAGSSFSGNTIYF,TGTGCCAGCAGCCCAGCAGGGAGTTCCTTCTCTGGAAACACCATATATTTT
TRBJ2-1,NA,TRBD2,TRBV6-5,CASSYSKGSGRAIYEQFF,TGTGCCAGCAGTTACTCGAAGGGTAGCGGGAGGGCCATCTATGAGCAGTTCTTC
TRBJ2-1,NA,NA,TRBV10-3,CATGVLGYNEQFF,TGTGCCACAGGTGTACTGGGGTACAATGAGCAGTTCTTC
TRBJ1-6,few,NA,TRBV6-1,CASSETGRVSPLHF,TGTGCCAGCAGTGAAACCGGCAGGGTTTCACCCCTCCACTTT
TRBJ2-6,medium-sized,NA,TRBV19,CASSYRASGANVLTF,TGTGCCAGTAGTTATCGGGCCTCTGGGGCCAACGTCCTGACTTTC
TRBJ2-1,medium-sized,TRBD1,TRBV19,CASSPWTGMNEQFF,TGTGCCAGTAGTCCGTGGACAGGGATGAATGAGCAGTTCTTC
TRBJ2-3,once,NA,TRBV28,CASSRTLAVTDTQYF,TGTGCCAGCAGTCGGACCCTAGCAGTCACAGATACGCAGTATTTT
TRBJ1-6,once,NA,TRBV20-1,CSARDFIGFSPLHF,TGCAGTGCTAGAGATTTTATTGGGTTTTCACCCCTCCACTTT
TRBJ2-7,NA,TRBD2,TRBV19,CASSISPSGSSYEQCF,TGTGCCAGTAGTATTAGTCCTAGCGGGAGCTCCTACGAGCAGTGCTTC
TRBJ2-5,few,NA,TRBV19,CASSIMAGLRETQYF,TGTGCCAGTAGTATAATGGCGGGCTTACGAGAGACCCAGTACTTC
TRBJ2-7,few,NA,TRBV7-2,CASSLGAERTYEQYF,TGTGCCAGCAGCTTAGGCGCGGAGAGAACCTACGAGCAGTACTTC
TRBJ2-5,NA,NA,TRBV6-2/TRBV6-3,CASSRPNQETQYF,TGTGCCAGCAGTCGCCCAAACCAAGAGACCCAGTACTTC
TRBJ2-5,NA,NA,TRBV19,CASSIGGRGQETQYF,TGTGCCAGTAGTATCGGGGGACGGGGCCAAGAGACCCAGTACTTC
TRBJ2-3,few,NA,TRBV18,CASSQKQGEGDTQYF,TGTGCCAGCTCACAGAAGCAGGGGGAGGGAGATACGCAGTATTTT